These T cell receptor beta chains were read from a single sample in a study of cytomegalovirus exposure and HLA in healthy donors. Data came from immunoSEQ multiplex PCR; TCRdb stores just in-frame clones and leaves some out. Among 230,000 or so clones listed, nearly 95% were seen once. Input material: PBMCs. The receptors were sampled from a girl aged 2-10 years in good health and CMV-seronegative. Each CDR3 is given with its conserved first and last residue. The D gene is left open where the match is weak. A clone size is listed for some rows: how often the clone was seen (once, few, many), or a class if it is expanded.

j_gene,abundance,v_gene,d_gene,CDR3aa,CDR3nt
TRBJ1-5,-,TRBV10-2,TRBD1,CASSGDRGSLQPQHF,TGCGCCAGCTCCGGGGACAGGGGAAGTCTACAGCCCCAGCATTTT
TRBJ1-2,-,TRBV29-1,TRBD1,CSVWGQGIVGYTF,TGCAGCGTCTGGGGACAGGGGATCGTTGGCTACACCTTC
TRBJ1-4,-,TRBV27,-,CASSLKSRLPRGEKLFF,TGTGCCAGCAGTTTAAAGTCGCGGCTTCCCAGGGGTGAAAAACTGTTTTTT
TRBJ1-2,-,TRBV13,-,CASSPIGARGYTF,TGTGCCAGCAGCCCCATTGGGGCGCGTGGCTACACCTTC
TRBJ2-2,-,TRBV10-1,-,CASSELDSTGELFF,TGCGCCAGCAGTGAGCTCGACAGTACCGGGGAGCTGTTTTTT
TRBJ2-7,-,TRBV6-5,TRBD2,CASSLSGGASYEQYF,TGTGCCAGCAGCCTTAGCGGGGGGGCGTCCTACGAGCAGTACTTC
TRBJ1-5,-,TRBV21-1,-,CALRGNQPQHF,TGTGCCCTGAGGGGCAATCAGCCCCAGCATTTT
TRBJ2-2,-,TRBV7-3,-,CASSVTRGTNTGELFF,TGTGCCAGCAGCGTTACTCGGGGGACGAACACCGGGGAGCTGTTTTTT
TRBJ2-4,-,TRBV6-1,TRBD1,CASSDPGTVNIQYF,TGTGCCAGCAGTGACCCCGGGACAGTGAACATTCAGTACTTC
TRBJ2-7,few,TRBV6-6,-,CASRDFPYEQYF,TGTGCCAGCAGGGACTTCCCCTACGAGCAGTACTTC
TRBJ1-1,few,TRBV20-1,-,CSAQTLEAFF,TGCAGTGCACAGACACTTGAAGCTTTCTTT
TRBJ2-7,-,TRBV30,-,CAWKSGLSSYEQYF,TGTGCCTGGAAGTCGGGACTTAGCTCCTACGAGCAGTACTTC
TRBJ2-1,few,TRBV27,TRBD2,CASRIAGVYNEQFF,TGTGCCAGCAGAATTGCGGGGGTCTACAATGAGCAGTTCTTC
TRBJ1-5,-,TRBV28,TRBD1,CASSRQGVNQPQHF,TGTGCCAGCAGTAGACAGGGGGTGAATCAGCCCCAGCATTTT
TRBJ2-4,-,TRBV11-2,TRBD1,CASSLSRGDRDINIQYF,TGTGCCAGCAGCTTATCCCGCGGGGACAGGGATATAAACATTCAGTACTTC
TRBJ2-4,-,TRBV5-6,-,CASSLGPDIQYF,TGTGCCAGCAGCTTGGGCCCGGACATTCAGTACTTC
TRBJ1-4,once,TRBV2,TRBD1,CASSGDRGYEKLFF,TGTGCCAGCAGTGGGGACAGGGGCTATGAAAAACTGTTTTTT
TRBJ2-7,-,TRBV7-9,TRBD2,CASSPLSGSGRGEQYF,TGTGCCAGCAGCCCCCTTAGCGGGAGTGGGAGAGGTGAGCAGTACTTC
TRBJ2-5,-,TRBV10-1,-,CASSGVLDFRQETQYF,TGCGCCAGCAGTGGGGTACTGGACTTCCGCCAAGAGACCCAGTACTTC
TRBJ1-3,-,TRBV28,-,CASKRGGGNTIYF,TGTGCCAGCAAAAGGGGTGGTGGAAACACCATATATTTT
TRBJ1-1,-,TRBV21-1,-,CASSKGGQGGERTEAFF,TGTGCCAGCAGCAAAGGGGGGCAGGGGGGAGAGAGGACTGAAGCTTTCTTT
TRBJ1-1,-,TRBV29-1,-,CRTQGGNTEAFF,TGCAGGACACAAGGGGGGAACACTGAAGCTTTCTTT
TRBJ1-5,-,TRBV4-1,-,CASSPMEGMVQPQHF,TGCGCCAGCAGCCCCATGGAGGGCATGGTTCAGCCCCAGCATTTT
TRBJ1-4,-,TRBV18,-,CASSLTGNFNEKLFF,TGTGCCAGCTCCCTCACAGGAAACTTTAATGAAAAACTGTTTTTT
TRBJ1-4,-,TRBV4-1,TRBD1,CASSQQTGGSEKLFF,TGCGCCAGCAGCCAACAGACAGGGGGATCTGAAAAACTGTTTTTT
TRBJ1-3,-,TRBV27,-,CASSGGLGNTIYF,TGTGCCAGCAGCGGGGGGCTTGGAAACACCATATATTTT
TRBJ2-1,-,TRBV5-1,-,CASSSTGSAEQFF,TGCGCCAGCAGCTCAACAGGTTCAGCTGAGCAGTTCTTC
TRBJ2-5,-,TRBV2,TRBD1,CASSGRGQVKETQYF,TGTGCCAGCAGTGGGAGAGGACAGGTTAAAGAGACCCAGTACTTC
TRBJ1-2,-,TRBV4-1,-,CASSPIGGEYGYTF,TGCGCCAGCAGCCCCATCGGAGGGGAATATGGCTACACCTTC
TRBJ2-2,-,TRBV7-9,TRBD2,CASSAGTSGLTGELFF,TGTGCCAGCAGCGCCGGGACTAGCGGGCTGACCGGGGAGCTGTTTTTT
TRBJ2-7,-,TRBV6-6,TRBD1,CASSPGTGQYGQYF,TGTGCCAGCAGTCCCGGGACAGGACAGTACGGGCAGTACTTC
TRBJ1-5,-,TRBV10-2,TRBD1,CASSEGQGGQPQHF,TGCGCCAGCAGTGAGGGACAGGGGGGACAGCCCCAGCATTTT
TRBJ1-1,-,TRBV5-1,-,CASSLGQGLNTEAFF,TGCGCCAGCAGCTTGGGTCAGGGATTGAACACTGAAGCTTTCTTT
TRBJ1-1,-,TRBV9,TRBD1,CASSVRGHGTEAFF,TGTGCCAGCAGCGTAAGGGGGCACGGCACTGAAGCTTTCTTT
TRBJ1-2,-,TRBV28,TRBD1,CASSFEDRGYGYTF,TGTGCCAGCAGTTTCGAGGACAGGGGATATGGCTACACCTTC
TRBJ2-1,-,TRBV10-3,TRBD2,CAISESILVVAGVYNEQFF,TGTGCCATCAGTGAGTCGATTTTGGTAGTAGCGGGAGTCTACAATGAGCAGTTCTTC
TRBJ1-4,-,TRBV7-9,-,CASSHPSVTNEKLFF,TGTGCCAGCAGCCACCCCAGCGTGACTAATGAAAAACTGTTTTTT
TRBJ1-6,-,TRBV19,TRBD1,CASSRHRDRQYNSPLHF,TGTGCCAGTAGTAGACACCGGGACAGGCAATATAATTCACCCCTCCACTTT
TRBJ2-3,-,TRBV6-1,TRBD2,CASRGLAVSGDTQYF,TGTGCCAGCAGGGGACTAGCGGTCTCCGGGGATACGCAGTATTTT
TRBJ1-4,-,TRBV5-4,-,CASGAEDKDEKLFF,TGTGCCAGCGGTGCCGAGGACAAAGATGAAAAACTGTTTTTT
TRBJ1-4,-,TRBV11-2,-,CASSFRDEKLFF,TGTGCCAGCAGCTTCCGGGATGAAAAACTGTTTTTT
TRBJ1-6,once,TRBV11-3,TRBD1,CASSRDPGTAPICSPLHF,TGTGCCAGCAGCCGAGATCCAGGGACAGCCCCTATATGTTCACCCCTCCACTTT
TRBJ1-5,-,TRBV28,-,CASSSLRGLGSNQPQHF,TGTGCCAGCAGCTCCCTGCGGGGGCTTGGGAGCAATCAGCCCCAGCATTTT
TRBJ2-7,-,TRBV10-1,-,CASSESASSRILEQYF,TGCGCCAGCAGTGAGTCCGCGTCGTCCCGAATCCTCGAGCAGTACTTC
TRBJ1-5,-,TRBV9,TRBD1,CASAEQGAGQPQHF,TGTGCCAGCGCAGAACAGGGGGCAGGTCAGCCCCAGCATTTT
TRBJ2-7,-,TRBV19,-,CASSIGHGNFYEQYF,TGTGCCAGTAGTATAGGCCACGGGAATTTCTACGAGCAGTACTTC
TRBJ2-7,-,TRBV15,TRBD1,CATATDRGHYEQYF,TGTGCCACCGCGACGGACAGGGGGCACTACGAGCAGTACTTC
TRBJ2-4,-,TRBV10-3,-,CAISGTPGDPLAKNIQYF,TGTGCCATCAGTGGGACTCCAGGGGACCCTTTAGCCAAAAACATTCAGTACTTC
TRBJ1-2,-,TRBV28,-,CASSSRGIYYGYTF,TGTGCCAGCAGTTCCAGGGGAATCTACTATGGCTACACCTTC